This T cell receptor beta chain is from a study of cytotoxic CD8 clonotypes in ibrutinib-treated CLL (dated by TCRdb to about 2021). In the study overall: The cohort was composed of around twelve relapsed/refractory and roughly 16 treatment-naive patients; IGHV unmutated status was identified in 17 patients. On average, each sample yielded 270,000 or so productive templates and about 95,000 productive rearrangements. Partial responses were observed in about 24 patients and complete responses in 2; after a median follow-up of roughly 62 months, remission was maintained in approximately 14 patients and progression was observed in some twelve. Cryopreserved peripheral blood mononuclear cells were collected at three points: before therapy, at response, and at either sustained remission or disease progression. All remission and progressive disease samples were collected while patients were still receiving ibrutinib. The response samples were drawn at a median of roughly eleven months into treatment, with a range of about 6 to 36 months. Of the roughly 86 people in the trial, approximately 28 had longitudinal samples available. Beyond this particular receptor, the publication reports: Baseline clonality was found to be higher than that of age-matched healthy donors and was strongly correlated with circulating CD8+ T-cell counts. An increase in clonality was observed at ibrutinib response, with clonality remaining stable during sustained remission and falling back toward baseline at progression. Lymph node repertoires were not examined, and the timing of sampling was not matched between patients in sustained remission and those whose disease progressed. Public clonotypes were found to be uncommon and were observed to contract or remain stable during treatment; the increase in clonality was shown to reflect expansion of private clonotypes at ibrutinib response.

V is clipped by 6 bases and J by 1 base, and the sequence between their germline boundaries is 12 bases long. Taken from the germline V gene, the CDR1 and CDR2 loops are MDHEN and SYDVKM. From cysteine to phenylalanine, the CDR3 is 14 amino acids long. The CDR3 DNA has 42 bases and is translated from base 1. In the case of this clone: The antigen it binds to is not known. It has no much larger one-base neighbor in the sample; base qualities were not kept.

On a MiSeq, deep resolution sequencing aimed for a depth between 1 in 1 million and 1 in 200,000 T cells, with each clonotype covered around 10x on average. TCR beta libraries were generated with the immunoSEQ hsTCRB Kit. The authors processed their data as follows. Data were analyzed with ImmunoSEQ Data Assistant and ImmunoSEQ Analyzer, with V, D and J genes assigned per IMGT definitions. Clonality, with values ranging from 0 to 1, was calculated as one minus the normalized Shannon entropy of productive rearrangement frequencies. Public clonotype analysis was restricted to overrepresented clonotypes comprising at least 0.05% of each patient's repertoire. Thirteen repertoires from age-matched healthy donors, obtained from immuneACCESS, served as clonality controls. This is the immuneACCESS table as TCRdb keeps it, with only in-frame sequences that have V and J called. A part of the clones is gone; compared with another copy, unresolved V genes explain less than half, and the rest is unexplained. The V and J calls and clone size are taken from that table; D and trimming were inferred from the DNA. The sample table records about 200,000 clones; roughly three quarters of these occur just once. The ten biggest clones cover about an eighth of the sample.

The sample's time point label, decoded: roughly 12 months on ibrutinib. For TCR beta library preparation, around 2.2 micrograms of genomic DNA was extracted from cryopreserved PBMCs. Longitudinal blood samples from CLL patients on ibrutinib monotherapy were analyzed using high-throughput TCR beta sequencing. The patients took part in an open-label, single-center phase 2 trial of ibrutinib monotherapy. The sequence joins TRBV28 to TRBJ1-1, with the D gene too uncertain to name. Specimen: PBMCs, collected after 12 months of ibrutinib treatment. This receptor was identified in a human donor with chronic lymphocytic leukemia. Here is the DNA: TGTGCCAGCAGGGAAGCAGGACCGAACACTGAAGCTTTCTTT. It translates to CASREAGPNTEAFF. Here the CDR3 is joined to the reference TRBV28 and TRBJ1-1 genes, and the full variable domain is: DVKVTQSSRYLVKRTGEKVFLECVQDMDHENMFWYRQDPGLGLRLIYFSYDVKMKEKGDIPEGYSVSREKKERFSLILESASTNQTSMYLCASREAGPNTEAFFGQGTRLTVV.